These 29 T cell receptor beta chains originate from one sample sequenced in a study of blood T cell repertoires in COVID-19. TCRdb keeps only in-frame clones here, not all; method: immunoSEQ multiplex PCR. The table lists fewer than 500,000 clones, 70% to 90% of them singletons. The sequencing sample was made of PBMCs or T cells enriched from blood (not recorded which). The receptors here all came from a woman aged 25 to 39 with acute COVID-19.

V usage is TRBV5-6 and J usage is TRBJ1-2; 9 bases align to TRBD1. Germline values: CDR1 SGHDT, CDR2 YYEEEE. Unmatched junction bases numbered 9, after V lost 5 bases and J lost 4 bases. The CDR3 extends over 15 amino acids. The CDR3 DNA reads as TGTGCCAGCAGGACAGAGGGGACAGGGAGCTATGGCTACACCTTC. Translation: CASRTEGTGSYGYTF. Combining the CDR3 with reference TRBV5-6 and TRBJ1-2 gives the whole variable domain DAGVTQSPTHLIKTRGQQVTLRCSPKSGHDTVSWYQQALGQGPQFIFQYYEEEERQRGNFPDRFSGHQFPNYSSELNVNALLLGDSALYLCASRTEGTGSYGYTFGSGTRLTVV.

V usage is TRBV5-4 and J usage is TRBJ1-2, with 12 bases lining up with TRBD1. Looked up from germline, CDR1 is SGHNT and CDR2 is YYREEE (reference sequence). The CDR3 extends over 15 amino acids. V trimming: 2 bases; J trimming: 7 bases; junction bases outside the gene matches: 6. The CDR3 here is CASSFGTGGAGGYTF. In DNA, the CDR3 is TGTGCCAGCAGCTTCGGGACAGGGGGCGCGGGTGGCTACACCTTC.

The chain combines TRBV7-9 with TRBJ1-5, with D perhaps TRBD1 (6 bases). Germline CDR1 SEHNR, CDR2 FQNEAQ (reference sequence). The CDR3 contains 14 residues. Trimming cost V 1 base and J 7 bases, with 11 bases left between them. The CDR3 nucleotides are TGTGCCAGCAGCTTAGACCGACAGGAACAGCCCCAGCATTTT. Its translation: CASSLDRQEQPQHF.

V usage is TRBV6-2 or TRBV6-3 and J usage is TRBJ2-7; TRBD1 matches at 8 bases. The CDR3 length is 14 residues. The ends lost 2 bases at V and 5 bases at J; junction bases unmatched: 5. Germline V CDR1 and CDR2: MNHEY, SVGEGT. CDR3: CASSYGQGANEQYF. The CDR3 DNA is TGTGCCAGCAGTTACGGGCAGGGGGCAAACGAGCAGTACTTC.

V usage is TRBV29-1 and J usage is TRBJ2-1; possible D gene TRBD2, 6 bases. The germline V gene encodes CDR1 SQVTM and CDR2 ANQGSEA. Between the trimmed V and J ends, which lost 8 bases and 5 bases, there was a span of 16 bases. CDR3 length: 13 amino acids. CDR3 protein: CSLLGGLDNEQFF. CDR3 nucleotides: TGCAGCCTTCTTGGGGGACTCGACAATGAGCAGTTCTTC.

Here the CDR3 reads CASSYSTVQVTDTQYF. The CDR3 DNA reads TGTGCCAGCAGTTACTCTACGGTCCAAGTCACAGATACGCAGTATTTT. J is TRBJ2-3 and V is TRBV6-6, with D unresolved. V was shortened by 0 bases and J by 2 bases, with 12 bases between the two germline ends. CDR1 is MNHNY, CDR2 SVGAGI, per germline (reference sequence). This CDR3 is built from 16 residues.

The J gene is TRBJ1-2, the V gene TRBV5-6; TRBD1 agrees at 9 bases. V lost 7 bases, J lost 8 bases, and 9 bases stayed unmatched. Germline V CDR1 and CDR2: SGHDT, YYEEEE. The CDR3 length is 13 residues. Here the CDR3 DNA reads TGTGCCAGCCTCCGACAGGGGGTGGAAGGCTACACCTTC. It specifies CASLRQGVEGYTF. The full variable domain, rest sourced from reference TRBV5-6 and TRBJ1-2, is DAGVTQSPTHLIKTRGQQVTLRCSPKSGHDTVSWYQQALGQGPQFIFQYYEEEERQRGNFPDRFSGHQFPNYSSELNVNALLLGDSALYLCASLRQGVEGYTFGSGTRLTVV.

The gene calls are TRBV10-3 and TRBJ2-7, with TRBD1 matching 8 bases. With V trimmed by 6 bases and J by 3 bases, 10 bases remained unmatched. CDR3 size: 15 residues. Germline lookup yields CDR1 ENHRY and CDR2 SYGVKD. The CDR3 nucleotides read TGTGCCATCAGCGGACGGACAGGGCTATTCTACGAGCAGTACTTC. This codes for CAISGRTGLFYEQYF.

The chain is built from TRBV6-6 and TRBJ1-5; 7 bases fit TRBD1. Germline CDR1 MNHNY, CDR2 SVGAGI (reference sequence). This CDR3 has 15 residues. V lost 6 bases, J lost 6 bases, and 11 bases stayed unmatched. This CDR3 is CASRDGTVESQPQHF. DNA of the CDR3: TGTGCCAGCAGAGATGGGACAGTAGAGAGTCAGCCCCAGCATTTT.

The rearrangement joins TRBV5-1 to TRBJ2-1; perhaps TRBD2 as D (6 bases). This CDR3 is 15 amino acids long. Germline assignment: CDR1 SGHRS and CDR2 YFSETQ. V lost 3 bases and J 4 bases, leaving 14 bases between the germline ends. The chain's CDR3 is CASSSGGSLYNEQFF. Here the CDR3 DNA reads TGCGCCAGCAGCTCCGGGGGATCCCTTTACAATGAGCAGTTCTTC.

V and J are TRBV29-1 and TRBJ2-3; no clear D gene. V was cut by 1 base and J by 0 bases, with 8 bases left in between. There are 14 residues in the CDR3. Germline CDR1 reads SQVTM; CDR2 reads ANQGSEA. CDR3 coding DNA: TGCAGCGTTGAAGTAGGAGCTAGCACAGATACGCAGTATTTT. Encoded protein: CSVEVGASTDTQYF.

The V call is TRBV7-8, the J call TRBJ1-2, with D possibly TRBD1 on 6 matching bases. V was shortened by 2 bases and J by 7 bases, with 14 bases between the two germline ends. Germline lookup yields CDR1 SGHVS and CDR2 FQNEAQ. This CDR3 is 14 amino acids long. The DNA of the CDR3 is TGTGCCAGCAGCTTACCAAGTACAGGGCTTGGCTACACCTTC. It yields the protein CASSLPSTGLGYTF.

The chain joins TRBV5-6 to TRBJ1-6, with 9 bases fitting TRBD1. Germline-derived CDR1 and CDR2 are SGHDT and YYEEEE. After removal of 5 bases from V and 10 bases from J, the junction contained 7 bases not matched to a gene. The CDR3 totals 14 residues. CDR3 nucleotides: TGTGCCAGCAGGCGGGACAGGGCTGGCTCACCCCTCCACTTT. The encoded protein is CASRRDRAGSPLHF.

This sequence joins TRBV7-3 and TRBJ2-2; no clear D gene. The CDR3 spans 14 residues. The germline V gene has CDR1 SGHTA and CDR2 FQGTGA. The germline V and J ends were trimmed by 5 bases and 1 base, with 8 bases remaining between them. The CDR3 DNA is TGTGCCAGCAGCACGCTCGGGAACACCGGGGAGCTGTTTTTT. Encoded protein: CASSTLGNTGELFF. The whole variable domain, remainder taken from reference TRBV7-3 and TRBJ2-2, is GAGVSQTPSNKVTEKGKYVELRCDPISGHTALYWYRQSLGQGPEFLIYFQGTGAADDSGLPNDRFFAVRPEGSVSTLKIQRTERGDSAVYLCASSTLGNTGELFFGEGSRLTVL.

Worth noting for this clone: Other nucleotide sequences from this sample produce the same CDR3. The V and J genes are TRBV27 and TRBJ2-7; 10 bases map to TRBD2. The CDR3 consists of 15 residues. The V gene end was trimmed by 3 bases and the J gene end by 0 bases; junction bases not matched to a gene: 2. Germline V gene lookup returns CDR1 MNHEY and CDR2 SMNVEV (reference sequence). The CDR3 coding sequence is TGTGCCAGCAGTTTGGTAGCGGGGGGCTCCTACGAGCAGTACTTC. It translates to CASSLVAGGSYEQYF.

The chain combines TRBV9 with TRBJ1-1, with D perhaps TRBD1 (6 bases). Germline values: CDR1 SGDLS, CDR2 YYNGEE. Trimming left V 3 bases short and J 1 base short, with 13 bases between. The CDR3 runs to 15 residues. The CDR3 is CASSAHRVGNTEAFF. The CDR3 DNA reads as TGTGCCAGCAGCGCCCACAGGGTGGGGAACACTGAAGCTTTCTTT.

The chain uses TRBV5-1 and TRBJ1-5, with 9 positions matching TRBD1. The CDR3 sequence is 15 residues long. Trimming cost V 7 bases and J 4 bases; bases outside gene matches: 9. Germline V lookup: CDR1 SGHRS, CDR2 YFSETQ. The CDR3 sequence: CASPLRDRDNQPQHF. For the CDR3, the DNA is TGCGCCAGCCCCTTACGGGACAGGGATAATCAGCCCCAGCATTTT.

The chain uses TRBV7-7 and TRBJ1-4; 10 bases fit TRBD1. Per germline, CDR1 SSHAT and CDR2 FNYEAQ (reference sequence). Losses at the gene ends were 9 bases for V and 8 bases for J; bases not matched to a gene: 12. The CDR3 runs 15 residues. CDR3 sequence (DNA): TGTGCCAGAAGTCTCACCGGGACAGGGGAAGAAAAACTGTTTTTT. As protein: CARSLTGTGEEKLFF.

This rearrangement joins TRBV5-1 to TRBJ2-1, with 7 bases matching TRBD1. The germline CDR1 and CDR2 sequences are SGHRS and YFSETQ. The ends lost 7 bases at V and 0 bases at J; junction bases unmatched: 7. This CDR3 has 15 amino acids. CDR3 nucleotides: TGCGCCAGCGACATGGGACAGAGCTCCTACAATGAGCAGTTCTTC. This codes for CASDMGQSSYNEQFF.

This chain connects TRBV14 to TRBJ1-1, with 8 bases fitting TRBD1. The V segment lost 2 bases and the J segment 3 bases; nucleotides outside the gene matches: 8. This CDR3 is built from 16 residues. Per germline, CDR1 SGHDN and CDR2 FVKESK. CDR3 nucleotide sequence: TGTGCCAGCAGCCAAAGTTTCAGGGGGCGTCACACTGAAGCTTTCTTT. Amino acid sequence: CASSQSFRGRHTEAFF.

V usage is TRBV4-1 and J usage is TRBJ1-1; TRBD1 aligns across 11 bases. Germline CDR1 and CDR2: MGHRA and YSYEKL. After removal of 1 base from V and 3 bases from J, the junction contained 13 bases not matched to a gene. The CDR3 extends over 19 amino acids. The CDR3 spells CASSQGPGQGVSVDTEAFF. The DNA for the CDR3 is TGCGCCAGCAGCCAAGGCCCGGGACAGGGGGTGTCGGTGGACACTGAAGCTTTCTTT.

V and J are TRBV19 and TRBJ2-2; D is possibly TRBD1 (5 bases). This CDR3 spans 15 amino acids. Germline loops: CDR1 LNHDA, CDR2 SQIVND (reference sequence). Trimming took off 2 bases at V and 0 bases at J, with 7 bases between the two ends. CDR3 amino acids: CASSISGPNTGELFF. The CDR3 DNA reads TGTGCCAGTAGTATATCAGGGCCGAACACCGGGGAGCTGTTTTTT.

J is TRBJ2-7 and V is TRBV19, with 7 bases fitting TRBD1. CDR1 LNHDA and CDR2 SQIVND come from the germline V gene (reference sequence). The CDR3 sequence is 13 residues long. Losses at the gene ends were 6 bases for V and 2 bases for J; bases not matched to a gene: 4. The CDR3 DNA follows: TGTGCCAGTAGGAAGACAGGGACCTACGAGCAGTACTTC. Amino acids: CASRKTGTYEQYF.

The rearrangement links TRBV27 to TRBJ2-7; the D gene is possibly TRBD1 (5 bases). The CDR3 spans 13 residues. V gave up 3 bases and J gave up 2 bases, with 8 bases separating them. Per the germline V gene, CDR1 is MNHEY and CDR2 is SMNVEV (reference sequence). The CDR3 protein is CASSFDSAYEQYF. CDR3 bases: TGTGCCAGCAGTTTCGACAGCGCCTACGAGCAGTACTTC.

The CDR3 spells CASGLRTSGSYEQYF. The DNA of the CDR3 is TGCGCCAGCGGGTTGAGGACTAGCGGATCCTACGAGCAGTACTTC. The chain is built from TRBV23-1 and TRBJ2-7, with 10 bases fitting TRBD2. TRBV23-1 falls under the ORF class, with uncertain function. This CDR3 is built from 15 residues. The J segment lost 1 base and the V segment lost 8 bases, leaving 8 bases of the junction unmatched.

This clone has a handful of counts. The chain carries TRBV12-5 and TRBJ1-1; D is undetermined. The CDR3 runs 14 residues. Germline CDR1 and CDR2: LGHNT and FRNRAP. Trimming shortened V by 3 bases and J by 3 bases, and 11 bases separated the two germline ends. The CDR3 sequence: CASGLGFGDTEAFF. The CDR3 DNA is TGTGCTAGTGGTTTAGGGTTCGGGGACACTGAAGCTTTCTTT.

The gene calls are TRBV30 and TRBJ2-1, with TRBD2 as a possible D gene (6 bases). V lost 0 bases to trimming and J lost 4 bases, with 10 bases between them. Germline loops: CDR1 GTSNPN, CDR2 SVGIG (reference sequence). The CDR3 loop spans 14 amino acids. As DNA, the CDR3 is TGTGCCTGGAGTGTAGGCGGGATGTACAATGAGCAGTTCTTC. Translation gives CAWSVGGMYNEQFF.

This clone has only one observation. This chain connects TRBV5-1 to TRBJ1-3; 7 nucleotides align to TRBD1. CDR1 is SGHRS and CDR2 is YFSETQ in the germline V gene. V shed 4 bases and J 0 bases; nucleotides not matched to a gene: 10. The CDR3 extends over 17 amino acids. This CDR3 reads CASSGHRDRGSGNTIYF. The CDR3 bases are TGCGCCAGCAGCGGCCACCGGGACAGAGGCTCTGGAAACACCATATATTTT.

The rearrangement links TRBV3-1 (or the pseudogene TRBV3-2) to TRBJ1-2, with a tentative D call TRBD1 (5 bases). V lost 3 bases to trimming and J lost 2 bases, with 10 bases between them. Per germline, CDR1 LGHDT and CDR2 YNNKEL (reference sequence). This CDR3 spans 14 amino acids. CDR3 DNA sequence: TGTGCCAGCAGCCACCGGACACCAAACTATGGCTACACCTTC. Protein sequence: CASSHRTPNYGYTF.